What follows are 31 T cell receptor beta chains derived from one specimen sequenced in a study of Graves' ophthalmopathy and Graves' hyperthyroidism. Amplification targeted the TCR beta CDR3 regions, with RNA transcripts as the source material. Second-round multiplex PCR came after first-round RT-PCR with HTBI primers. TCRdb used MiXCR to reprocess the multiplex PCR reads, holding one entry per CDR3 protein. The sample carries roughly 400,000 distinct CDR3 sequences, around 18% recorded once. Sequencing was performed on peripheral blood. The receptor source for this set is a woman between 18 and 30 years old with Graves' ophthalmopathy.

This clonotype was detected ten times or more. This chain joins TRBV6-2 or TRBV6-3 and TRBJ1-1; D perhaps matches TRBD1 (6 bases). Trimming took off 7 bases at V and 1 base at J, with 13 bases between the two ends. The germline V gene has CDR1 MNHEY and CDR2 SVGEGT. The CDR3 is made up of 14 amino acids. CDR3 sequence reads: CASTYPDRNTEAFF. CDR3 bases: TGTGCCAGCACATACCCGGACAGGAACACTGAAGCTTTCTTT.

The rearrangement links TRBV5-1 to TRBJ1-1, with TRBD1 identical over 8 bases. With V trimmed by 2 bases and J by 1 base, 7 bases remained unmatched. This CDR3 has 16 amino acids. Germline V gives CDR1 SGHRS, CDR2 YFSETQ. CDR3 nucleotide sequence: TGCGCCAGCAGCTTCTTCCGGACAGGGCAGAACACTGAAGCTTTCTTT. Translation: CASSFFRTGQNTEAFF.

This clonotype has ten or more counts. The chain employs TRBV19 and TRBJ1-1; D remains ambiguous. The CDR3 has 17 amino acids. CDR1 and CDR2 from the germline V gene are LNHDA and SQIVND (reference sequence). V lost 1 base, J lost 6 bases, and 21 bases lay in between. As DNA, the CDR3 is TGTGCCAGTAGTATAGGGCCCCCTCGACAACCGATGGCTGAAGCTTTCTTT. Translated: CASSIGPPRQPMAEAFF.

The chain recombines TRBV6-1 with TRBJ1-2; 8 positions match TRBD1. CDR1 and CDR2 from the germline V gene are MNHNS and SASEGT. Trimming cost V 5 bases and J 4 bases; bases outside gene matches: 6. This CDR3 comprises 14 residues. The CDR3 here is CASSTDRAFYGYTF. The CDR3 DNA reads TGTGCCAGCAGTACGGACAGGGCCTTCTATGGCTACACCTTC.

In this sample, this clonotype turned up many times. Here the CDR3 reads CSAPPPAGEWYEQYF. The CDR3 nucleotides read TGCAGTGCCCCACCGCCTGCGGGAGAATGGTACGAGCAGTACTTC. The rearrangement links TRBV20-1 to TRBJ2-7; 7 bases fit TRBD2. The germline V gene encodes CDR1 DFQATT and CDR2 SNEGSKA (reference sequence). The CDR3 totals 15 residues. J gave up 4 bases and V 6 bases, and 15 bases lay outside the gene matches.

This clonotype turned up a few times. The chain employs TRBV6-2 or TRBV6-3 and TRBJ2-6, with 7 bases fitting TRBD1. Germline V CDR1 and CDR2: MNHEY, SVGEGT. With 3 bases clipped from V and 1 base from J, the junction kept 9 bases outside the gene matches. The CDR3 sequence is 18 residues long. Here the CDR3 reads CASSYLDRDRSGANVLTF. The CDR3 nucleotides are TGTGCCAGCAGTTATCTCGACAGGGACCGTTCTGGGGCCAACGTCCTGACTTTC.

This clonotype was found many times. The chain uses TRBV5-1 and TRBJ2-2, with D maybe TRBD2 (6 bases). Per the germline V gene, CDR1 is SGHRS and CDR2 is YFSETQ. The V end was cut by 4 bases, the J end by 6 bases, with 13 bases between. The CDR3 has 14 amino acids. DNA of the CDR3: TGCGCCAGCAGCCAGCAGGGAGGTCCCGGGGAGCTGTTTTTT. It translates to CASSQQGGPGELFF.

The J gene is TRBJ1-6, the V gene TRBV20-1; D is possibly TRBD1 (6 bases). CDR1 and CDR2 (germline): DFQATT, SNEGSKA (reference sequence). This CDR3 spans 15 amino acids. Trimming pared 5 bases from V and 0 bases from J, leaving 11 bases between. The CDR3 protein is CSAWDTSSYNSPLHF. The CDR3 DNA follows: TGCAGTGCTTGGGACACAAGCTCCTATAATTCACCCCTCCACTTT.

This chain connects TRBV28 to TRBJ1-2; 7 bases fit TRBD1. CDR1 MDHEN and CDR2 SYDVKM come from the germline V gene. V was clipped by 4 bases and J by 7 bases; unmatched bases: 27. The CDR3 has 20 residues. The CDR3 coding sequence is TGTGCCAGCAGTTCCGCCGGGGGGGGCCTCAGGGGGACCTCTATAGGTGGCTACACCTTC. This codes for CASSSAGGGLRGTSIGGYTF.

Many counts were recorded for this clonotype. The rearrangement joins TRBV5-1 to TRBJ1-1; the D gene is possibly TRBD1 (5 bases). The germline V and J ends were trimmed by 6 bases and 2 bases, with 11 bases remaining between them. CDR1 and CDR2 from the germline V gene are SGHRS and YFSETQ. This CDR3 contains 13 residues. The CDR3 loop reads CASIGTDNTEAFF. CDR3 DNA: TGCGCCAGCATCGGGACGGATAACACTGAAGCTTTCTTT.

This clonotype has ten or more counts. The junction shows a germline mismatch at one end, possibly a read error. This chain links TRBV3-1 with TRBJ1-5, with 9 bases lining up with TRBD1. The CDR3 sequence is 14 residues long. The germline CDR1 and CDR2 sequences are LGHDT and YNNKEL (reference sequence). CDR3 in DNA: TGTGCCAGCACCCAACGGACAGGGGAACAGCCCCAGCATTTT. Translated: CASTQRTGEQPQHF.

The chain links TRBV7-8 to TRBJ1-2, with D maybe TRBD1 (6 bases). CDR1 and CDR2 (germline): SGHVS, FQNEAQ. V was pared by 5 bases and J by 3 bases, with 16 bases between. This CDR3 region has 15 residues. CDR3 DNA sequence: TGTGCCAGCAGCACGCAACAGGGTTCCGACTATGGCTACACCTTC. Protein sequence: CASSTQQGSDYGYTF. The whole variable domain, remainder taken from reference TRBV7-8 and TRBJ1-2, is GAGVSQSPRYKVAKRGQDVALRCDPISGHVSLFWYQQALGQGPEFLTYFQNEAQLDKSGLPSDRFFAERPEGSVSTLKIQRTQQEDSAVYLCASSTQQGSDYGYTFGSGTRLTVV.

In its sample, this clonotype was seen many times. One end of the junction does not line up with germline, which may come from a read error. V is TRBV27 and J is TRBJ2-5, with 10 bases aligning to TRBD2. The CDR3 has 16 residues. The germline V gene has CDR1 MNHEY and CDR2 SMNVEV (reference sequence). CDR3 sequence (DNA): TGTGCCGGCAGTACGGGACTAGCGCAGACCCAAGAGACCCAGTACTTC. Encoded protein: CAGSTGLAQTQETQYF.

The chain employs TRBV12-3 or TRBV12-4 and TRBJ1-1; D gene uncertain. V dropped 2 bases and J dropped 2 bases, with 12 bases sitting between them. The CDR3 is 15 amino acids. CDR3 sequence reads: CASSLTPTINTEAFF. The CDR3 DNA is TGTGCCAGCAGTTTAACTCCGACAATTAACACTGAAGCTTTCTTT.

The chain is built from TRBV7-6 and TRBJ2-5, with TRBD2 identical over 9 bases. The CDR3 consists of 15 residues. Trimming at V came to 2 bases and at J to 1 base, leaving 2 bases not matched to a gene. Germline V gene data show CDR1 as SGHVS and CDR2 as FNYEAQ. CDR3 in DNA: TGTGCCAGCAGCTTAAGCGGGAGGCCCCAAGAGACCCAGTACTTC. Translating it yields CASSLSGRPQETQYF.

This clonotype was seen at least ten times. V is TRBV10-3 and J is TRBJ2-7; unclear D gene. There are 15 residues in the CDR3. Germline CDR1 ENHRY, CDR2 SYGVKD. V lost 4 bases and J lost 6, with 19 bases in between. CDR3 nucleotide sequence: TGTGCCATCAGTGGCACATCAGGACCCTCGCTCGAGCAGTACTTC. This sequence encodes CAISGTSGPSLEQYF.

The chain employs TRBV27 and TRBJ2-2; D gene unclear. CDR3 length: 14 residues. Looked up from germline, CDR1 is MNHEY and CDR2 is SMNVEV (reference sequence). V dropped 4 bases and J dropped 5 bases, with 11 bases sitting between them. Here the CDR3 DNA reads TGTGCCAGCAGTTGGGGTATGGGGACCGGGGAGCTGTTTTTT. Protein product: CASSWGMGTGELFF.

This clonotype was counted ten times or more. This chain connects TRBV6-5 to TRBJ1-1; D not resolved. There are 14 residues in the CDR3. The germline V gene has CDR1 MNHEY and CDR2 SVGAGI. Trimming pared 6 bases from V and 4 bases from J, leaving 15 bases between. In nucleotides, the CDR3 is TGTGCCAGCAGCCCCCTACTTCGGGGCACTGAAGCTTTCTTT. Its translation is CASSPLLRGTEAFF.

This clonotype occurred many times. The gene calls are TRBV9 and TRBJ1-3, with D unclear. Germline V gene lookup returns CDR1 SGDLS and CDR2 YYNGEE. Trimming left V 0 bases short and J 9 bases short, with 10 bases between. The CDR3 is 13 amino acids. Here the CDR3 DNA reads TGTGCCAGCAGCGTAGAAGGAGAAGGCACCATATATTTT. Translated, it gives CASSVEGEGTIYF.

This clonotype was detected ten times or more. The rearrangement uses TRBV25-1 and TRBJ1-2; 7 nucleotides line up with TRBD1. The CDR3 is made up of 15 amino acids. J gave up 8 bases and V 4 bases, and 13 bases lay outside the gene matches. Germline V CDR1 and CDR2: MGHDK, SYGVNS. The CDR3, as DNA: TGTGCCAGCAGTGCTGACAGGGCTGGTTGGAGAGGCTACACCTTC. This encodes CASSADRAGWRGYTF.

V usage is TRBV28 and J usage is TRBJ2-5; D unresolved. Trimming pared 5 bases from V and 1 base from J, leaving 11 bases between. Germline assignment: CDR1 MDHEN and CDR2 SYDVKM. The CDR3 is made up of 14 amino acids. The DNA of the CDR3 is TGTGCCAGCAGTCGTCGGAACTTCCAAGAGACCCAGTACTTC. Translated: CASSRRNFQETQYF.

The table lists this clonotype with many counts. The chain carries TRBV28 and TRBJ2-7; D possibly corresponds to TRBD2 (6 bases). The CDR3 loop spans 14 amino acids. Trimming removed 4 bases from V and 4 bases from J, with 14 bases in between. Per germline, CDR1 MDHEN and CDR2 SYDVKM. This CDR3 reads CASSSRSGGYEQYF. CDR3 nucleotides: TGTGCCAGCAGTTCCCGCTCTGGGGGGTACGAGCAGTACTTC.

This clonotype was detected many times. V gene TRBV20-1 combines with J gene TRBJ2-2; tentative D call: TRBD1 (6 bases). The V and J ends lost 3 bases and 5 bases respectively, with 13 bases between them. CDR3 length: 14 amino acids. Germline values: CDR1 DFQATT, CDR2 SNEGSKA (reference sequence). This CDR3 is CSARVGARTGELFF. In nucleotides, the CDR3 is TGCAGTGCTAGGGTGGGGGCAAGGACCGGGGAGCTGTTTTTT.

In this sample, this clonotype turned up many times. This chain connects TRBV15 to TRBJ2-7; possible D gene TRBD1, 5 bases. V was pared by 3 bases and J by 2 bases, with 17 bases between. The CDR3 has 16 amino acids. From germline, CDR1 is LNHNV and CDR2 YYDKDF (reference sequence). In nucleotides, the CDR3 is TGTGCCACCAGCAGTGCCAGGGCCCCCCTTGCCTACGAGCAGTACTTC. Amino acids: CATSSARAPLAYEQYF.

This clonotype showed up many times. The CDR3 DNA follows: TGTGCCAGTAGGTTCGTCGGCGGGGAGCTGTTTTTT. This translates into CASRFVGGELFF. The chain uses TRBV19 and TRBJ2-2; D is unresolved. Trimming left V 6 bases short and J 7 bases short, with 9 bases between. Germline CDR1 is LNHDA and CDR2 is SQIVND (reference sequence). This CDR3 spans 12 amino acids. The whole variable domain, remainder taken from reference TRBV19 and TRBJ2-2, is DGGITQSPKYLFRKEGQNVTLSCEQNLNHDAMYWYRQDPGQGLRLIYYSQIVNDFQKGDIAEGYSVSREKKESFPLTVTSAQKNPTAFYLCASRFVGGELFFGEGSRLTVL.

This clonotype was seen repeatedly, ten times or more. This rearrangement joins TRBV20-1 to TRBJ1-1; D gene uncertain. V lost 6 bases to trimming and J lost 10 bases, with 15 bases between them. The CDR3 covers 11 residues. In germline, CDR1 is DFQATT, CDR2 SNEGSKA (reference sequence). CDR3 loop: CSATGAGPAFF. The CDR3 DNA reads TGCAGTGCCACCGGAGCAGGTCCAGCTTTCTTT.

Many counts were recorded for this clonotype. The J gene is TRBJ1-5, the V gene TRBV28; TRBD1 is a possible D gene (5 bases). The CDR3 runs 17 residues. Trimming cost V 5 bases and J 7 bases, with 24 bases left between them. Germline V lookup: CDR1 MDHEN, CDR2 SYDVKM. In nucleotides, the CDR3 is TGTGCCAGCAGTCCCGCCACTGAACCCTCAGGGCGGCAGCCCCAGCATTTT. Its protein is CASSPATEPSGRQPQHF. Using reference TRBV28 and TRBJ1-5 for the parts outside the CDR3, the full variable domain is DVKVTQSSRYLVKRTGEKVFLECVQDMDHENMFWYRQDPGLGLRLIYFSYDVKMKEKGDIPEGYSVSREKKERFSLILESASTNQTSMYLCASSPATEPSGRQPQHFGDGTRLSIL.

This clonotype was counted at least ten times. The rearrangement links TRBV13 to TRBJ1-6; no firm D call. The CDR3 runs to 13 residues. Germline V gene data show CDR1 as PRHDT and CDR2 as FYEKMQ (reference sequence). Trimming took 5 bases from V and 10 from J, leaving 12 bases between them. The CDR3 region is CASSLTTGSPLHF. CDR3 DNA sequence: TGTGCCAGCAGCCTAACTACTGGATCACCCCTCCACTTT. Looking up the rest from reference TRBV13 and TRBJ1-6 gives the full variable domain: AAGVIQSPRHLIKEKRETATLKCYPIPRHDTVYWYQQGPGQDPQFLISFYEKMQSDKGSIPDRFSAQQFSDYHSELNMSSLELGDSALYFCASSLTTGSPLHFGNGTRLTVT.

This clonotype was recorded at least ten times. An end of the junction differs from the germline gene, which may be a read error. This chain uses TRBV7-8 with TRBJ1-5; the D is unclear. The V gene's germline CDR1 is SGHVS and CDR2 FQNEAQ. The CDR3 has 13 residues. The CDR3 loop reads CASSLGSNQLQHF. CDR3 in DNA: TGTGCCAGCAGCTTAGGGAGCAATCAGCTCCAGCATTTT.

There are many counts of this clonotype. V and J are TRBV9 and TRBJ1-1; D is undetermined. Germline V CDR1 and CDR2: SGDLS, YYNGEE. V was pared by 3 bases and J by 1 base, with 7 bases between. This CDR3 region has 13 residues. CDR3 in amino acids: CASSALANTEAFF. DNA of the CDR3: TGTGCCAGCAGCGCCCTCGCGAACACTGAAGCTTTCTTT.

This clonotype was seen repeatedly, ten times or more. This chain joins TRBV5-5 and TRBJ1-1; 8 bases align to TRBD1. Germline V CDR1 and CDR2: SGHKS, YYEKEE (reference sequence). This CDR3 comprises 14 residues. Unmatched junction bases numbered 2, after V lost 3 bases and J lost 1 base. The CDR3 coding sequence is TGTGCCAGCAGCTGGACAGGGAAGAACACTGAAGCTTTCTTT. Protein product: CASSWTGKNTEAFF.